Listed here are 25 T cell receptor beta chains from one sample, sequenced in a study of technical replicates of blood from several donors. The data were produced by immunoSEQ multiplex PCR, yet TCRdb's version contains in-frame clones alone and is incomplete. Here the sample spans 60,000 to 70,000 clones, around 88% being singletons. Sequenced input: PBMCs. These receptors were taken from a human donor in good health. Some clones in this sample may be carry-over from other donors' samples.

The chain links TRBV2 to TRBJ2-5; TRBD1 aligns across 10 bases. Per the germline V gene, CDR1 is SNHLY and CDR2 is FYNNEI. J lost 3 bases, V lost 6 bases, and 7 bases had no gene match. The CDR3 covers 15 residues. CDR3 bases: TGTGCCAGCAGGAACCGGGACAGGGGAAAAGAGACCCAGTACTTC. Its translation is CASRNRDRGKETQYF.

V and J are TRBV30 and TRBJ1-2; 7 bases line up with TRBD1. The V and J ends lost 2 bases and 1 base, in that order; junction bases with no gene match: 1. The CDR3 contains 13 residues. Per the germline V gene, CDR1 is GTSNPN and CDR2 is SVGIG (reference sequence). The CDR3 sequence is CAWSSGGNYGYTF. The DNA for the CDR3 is TGTGCCTGGAGTTCAGGGGGTAACTATGGCTACACCTTC.

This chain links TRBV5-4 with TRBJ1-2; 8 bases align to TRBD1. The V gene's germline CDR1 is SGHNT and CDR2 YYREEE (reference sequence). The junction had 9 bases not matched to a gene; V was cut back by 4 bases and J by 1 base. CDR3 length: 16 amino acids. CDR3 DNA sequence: TGTGCCAGCAGCCCCCGGACAGGGCCGAATAACTATGGCTACACCTTC. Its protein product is CASSPRTGPNNYGYTF.

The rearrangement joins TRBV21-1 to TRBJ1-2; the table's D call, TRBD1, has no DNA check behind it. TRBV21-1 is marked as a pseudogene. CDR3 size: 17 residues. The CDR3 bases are TGTGCCAGCAGCAAAGCGACAGTCAAAGGAGTACTCTATGGCTACACCTTC. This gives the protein CASSKATVKGVLYGYTF.

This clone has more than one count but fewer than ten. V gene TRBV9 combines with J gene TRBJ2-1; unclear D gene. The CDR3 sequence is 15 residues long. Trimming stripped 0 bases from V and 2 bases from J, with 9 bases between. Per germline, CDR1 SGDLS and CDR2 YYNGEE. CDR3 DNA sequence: TGTGCCAGCAGCGTAGGGCAGGAACCCTACAATGAGCAGTTCTTC. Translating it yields CASSVGQEPYNEQFF.

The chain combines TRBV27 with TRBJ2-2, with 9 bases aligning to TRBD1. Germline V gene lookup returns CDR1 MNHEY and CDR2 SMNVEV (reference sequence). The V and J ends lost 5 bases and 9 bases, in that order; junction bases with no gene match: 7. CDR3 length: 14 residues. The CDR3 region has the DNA TGTGCCAGCAGTCCCGGGACAGGGATCCGGGAGCTGTTTTTT. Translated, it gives CASSPGTGIRELFF.

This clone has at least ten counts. DNA of the CDR3: TGCGCCAGCAGCCAAGAGCTACAGGGACGGGACATTCAGTACTTC. It yields the protein CASSQELQGRDIQYF. The chain combines TRBV4-3 with TRBJ2-4; D is possibly TRBD1 (6 bases). This CDR3 comprises 15 residues. The V and J ends lost 0 bases and 8 bases respectively, with 14 bases between them. Germline CDR1 is LGHNA and CDR2 is YSLEER.

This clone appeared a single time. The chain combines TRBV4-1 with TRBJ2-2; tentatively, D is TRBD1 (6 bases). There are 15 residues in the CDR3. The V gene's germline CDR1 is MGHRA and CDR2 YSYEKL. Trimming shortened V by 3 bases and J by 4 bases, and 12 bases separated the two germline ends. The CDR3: CASSHRDIFTGELFF. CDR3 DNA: TGCGCCAGCAGCCACCGGGACATATTCACCGGGGAGCTGTTTTTT.

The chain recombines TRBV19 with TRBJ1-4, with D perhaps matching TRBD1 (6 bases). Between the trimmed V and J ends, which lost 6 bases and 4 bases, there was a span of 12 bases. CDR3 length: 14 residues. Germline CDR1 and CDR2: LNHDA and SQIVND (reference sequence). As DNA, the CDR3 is TGTGCCAGTAGCTTCGGCAGGGGTAATGAAAAACTGTTTTTT. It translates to CASSFGRGNEKLFF.

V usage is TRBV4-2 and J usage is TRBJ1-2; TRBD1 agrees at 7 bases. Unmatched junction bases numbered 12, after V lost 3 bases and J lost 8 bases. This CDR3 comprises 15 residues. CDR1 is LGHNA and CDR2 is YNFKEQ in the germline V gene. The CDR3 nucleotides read TGTGCCAGCAGCCAGAGACAGGGAAAGAACGACGGCTACACCTTC. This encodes CASSQRQGKNDGYTF.

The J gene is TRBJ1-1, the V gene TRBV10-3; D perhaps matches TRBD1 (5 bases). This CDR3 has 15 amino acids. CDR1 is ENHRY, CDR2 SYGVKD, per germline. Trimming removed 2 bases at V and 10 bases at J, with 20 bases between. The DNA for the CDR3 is TGTGCCATCAGTGAGGCGGGGCGGGCGGAGTTAGGAGCTTTCTTT. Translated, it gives CAISEAGRAELGAFF.

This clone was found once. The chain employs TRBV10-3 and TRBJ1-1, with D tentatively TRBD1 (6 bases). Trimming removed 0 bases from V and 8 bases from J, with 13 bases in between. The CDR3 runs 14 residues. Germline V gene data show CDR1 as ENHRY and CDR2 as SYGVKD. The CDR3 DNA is TGTGCCATCAGTGAGTCAAAAGGAACAGGGGAAGCTTTCTTT. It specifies CAISESKGTGEAFF.

The CDR3 DNA reads as TGTGCCAGTAGTATCACCCCTAGCGGTACCTACGAGCAGTACTTC. It translates to CASSITPSGTYEQYF. The V and J genes are TRBV19 and TRBJ2-7, with 7 positions matching TRBD2. Trimming removed 3 bases from V and 2 bases from J; junction bases left unmatched: 7. This CDR3 has 15 amino acids. Germline CDR1 reads LNHDA; CDR2 reads SQIVND (reference sequence).

Written as DNA, the CDR3 is TGTGCCAGCAGTTCAAACATGAACACTGAAGCTTTCTTT. As protein: CASSSNMNTEAFF. The chain links TRBV28 to TRBJ1-1; no firm D call. CDR3 length: 13 residues. Per the germline V gene, CDR1 is MDHEN and CDR2 is SYDVKM. V lost 4 bases and J lost 0, with 6 bases in between.

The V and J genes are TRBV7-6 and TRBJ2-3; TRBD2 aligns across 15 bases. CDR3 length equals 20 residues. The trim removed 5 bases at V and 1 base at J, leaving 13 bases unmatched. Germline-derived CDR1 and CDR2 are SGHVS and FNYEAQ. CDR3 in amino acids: CASSGTGGLAGGGGTDTQYF. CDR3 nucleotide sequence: TGTGCCAGCAGCGGCACCGGCGGACTAGCGGGGGGGGGAGGCACAGATACGCAGTATTTT. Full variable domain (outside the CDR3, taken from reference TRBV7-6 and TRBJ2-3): GAGVSQSPRYKVTKRGQDVALRCDPISGHVSLYWYRQALGQGPEFLTYFNYEAQQDKSGLPNDRFSAERPEGSISTLTIQRTEQRDSAMYRCASSGTGGLAGGGGTDTQYFGPGTRLTVL.

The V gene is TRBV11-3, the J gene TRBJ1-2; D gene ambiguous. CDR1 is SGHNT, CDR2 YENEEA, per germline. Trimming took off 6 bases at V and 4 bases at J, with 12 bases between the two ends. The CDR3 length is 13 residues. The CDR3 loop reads CASSSGVLYGYTF. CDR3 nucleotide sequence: TGTGCCAGCAGTTCCGGGGTTCTCTATGGCTACACCTTC. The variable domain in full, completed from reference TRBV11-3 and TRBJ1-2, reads EAGVVQSPRYKIIEKKQPVAFWCNPISGHNTLYWYLQNLGQGPELLIRYENEEAVDDSQLPKDRFSAERLKGVDSTLKIQPAELGDSAVYLCASSSGVLYGYTFGSGTRLTVV.

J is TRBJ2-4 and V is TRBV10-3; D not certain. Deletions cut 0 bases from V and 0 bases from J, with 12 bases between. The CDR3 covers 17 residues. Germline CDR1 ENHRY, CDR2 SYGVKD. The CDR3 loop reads CAISESGWAQAKNIQYF. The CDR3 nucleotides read TGTGCCATCAGTGAGTCTGGATGGGCCCAAGCCAAAAACATTCAGTACTTC.

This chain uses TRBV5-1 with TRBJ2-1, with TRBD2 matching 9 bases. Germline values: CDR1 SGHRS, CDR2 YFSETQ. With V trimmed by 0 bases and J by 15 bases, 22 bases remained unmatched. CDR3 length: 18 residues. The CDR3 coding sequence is TGCGCCAGCAGCTTGGTGGGGGAGAGAGCGGGAGGCCACGACCGCCGGTTCTTC. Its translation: CASSLVGERAGGHDRRFF. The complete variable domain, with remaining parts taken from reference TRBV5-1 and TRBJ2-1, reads KAGVTQTPRYLIKTRGQQVTLSCSPISGHRSVSWYQQTPGQGLQFLFEYFSETQRNKGNFPGRFSGRQFSNSRSEMNVSTLELGDSALYLCASSLVGERAGGHDRRFFGPGTRLTVL.

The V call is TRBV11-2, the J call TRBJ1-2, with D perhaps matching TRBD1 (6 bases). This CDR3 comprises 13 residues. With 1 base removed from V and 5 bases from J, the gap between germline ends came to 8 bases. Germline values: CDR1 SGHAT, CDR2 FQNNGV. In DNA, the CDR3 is TGTGCCAGCAGCTTAGGGACAGTTTATGGCTACACCTTC. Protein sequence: CASSLGTVYGYTF. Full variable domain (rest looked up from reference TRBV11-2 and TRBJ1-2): EAGVAQSPRYKIIEKRQSVAFWCNPISGHATLYWYQQILGQGPKLLIQFQNNGVVDDSQLPKDRFSAERLKGVDSTLKIQPAKLEDSAVYLCASSLGTVYGYTFGSGTRLTVV.

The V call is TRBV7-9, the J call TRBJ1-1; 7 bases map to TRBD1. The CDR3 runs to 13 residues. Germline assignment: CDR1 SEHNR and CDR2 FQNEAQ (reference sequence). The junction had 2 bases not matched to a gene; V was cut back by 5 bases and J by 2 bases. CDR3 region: CASSRQGNTEAFF. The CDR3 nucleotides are TGTGCCAGCAGCCGACAGGGAAACACTGAAGCTTTCTTT.

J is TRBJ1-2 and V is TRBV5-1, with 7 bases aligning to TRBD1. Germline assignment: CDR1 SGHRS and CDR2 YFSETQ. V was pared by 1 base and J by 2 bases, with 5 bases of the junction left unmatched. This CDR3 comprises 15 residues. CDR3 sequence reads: CASSLLTTGNYGYTF. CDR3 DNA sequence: TGCGCCAGCAGCTTGTTGACGACAGGGAACTATGGCTACACCTTC.

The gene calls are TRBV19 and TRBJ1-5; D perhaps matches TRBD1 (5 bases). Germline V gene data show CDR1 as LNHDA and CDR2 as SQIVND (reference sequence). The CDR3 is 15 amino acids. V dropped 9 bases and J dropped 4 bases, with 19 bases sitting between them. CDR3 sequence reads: CASSLGVGGNQPQHF. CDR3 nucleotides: TGTGCCAGCTCCCTTGGTGTGGGGGGGAATCAGCCCCAGCATTTT.

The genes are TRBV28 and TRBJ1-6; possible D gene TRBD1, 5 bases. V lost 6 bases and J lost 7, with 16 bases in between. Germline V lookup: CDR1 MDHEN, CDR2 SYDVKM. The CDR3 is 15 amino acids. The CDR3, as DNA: TGTGCCAGCAGAATGCGGGCCGGGGGGAATTCACCCCTCCACTTT. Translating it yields CASRMRAGGNSPLHF.

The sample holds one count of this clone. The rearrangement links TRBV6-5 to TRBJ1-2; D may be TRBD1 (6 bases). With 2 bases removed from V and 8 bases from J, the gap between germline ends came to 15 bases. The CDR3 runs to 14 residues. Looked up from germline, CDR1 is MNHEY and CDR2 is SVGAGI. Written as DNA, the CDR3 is TGTGCCAGCAGTTACGCAGACAGGCCCGGGGGCTACACCTTC. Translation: CASSYADRPGGYTF.

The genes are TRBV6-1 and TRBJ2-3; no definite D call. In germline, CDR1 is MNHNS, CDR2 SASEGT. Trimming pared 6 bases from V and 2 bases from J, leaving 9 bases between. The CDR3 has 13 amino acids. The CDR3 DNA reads TGTGCCAGCAGGGGCTTCCTCACAGATACGCAGTATTTT. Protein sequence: CASRGFLTDTQYF.